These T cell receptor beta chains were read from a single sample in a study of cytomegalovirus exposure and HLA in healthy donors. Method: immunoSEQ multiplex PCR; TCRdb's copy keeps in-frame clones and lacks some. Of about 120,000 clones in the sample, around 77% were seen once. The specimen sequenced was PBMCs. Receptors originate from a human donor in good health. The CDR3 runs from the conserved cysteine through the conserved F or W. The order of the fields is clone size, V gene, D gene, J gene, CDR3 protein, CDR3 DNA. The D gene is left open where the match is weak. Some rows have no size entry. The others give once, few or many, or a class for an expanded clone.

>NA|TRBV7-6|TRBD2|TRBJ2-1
CASSPNPRPGSGKVFWNEQFF
TGTGCCAGCAGCCCAAACCCCCGCCCAGGCAGCGGGAAAGTCTTTTGGAATGAGCAGTTCTTC
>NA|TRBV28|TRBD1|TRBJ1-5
CASSFSGGFNQPQHF
TGTGCCAGCAGCTTCTCAGGGGGCTTCAATCAGCCCCAGCATTTT
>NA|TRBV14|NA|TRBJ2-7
CASSQRSGLSSTYEQYF
TGTGCCAGCAGCCAGCGCAGCGGACTCTCTTCCACCTACGAGCAGTACTTC
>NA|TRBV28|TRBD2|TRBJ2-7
CASSSGSGSSYEQYF
TGTGCCAGCAGTTCGGGTAGCGGGAGCTCCTACGAGCAGTACTTC
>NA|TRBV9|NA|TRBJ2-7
CASSGKGPPYEQYF
TGTGCCAGCAGCGGAAAGGGGCCTCCCTACGAGCAGTACTTC
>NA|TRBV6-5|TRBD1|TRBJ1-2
CASSRQGGKNGYTF
TGTGCCAGCAGTAGACAGGGGGGTAAAAATGGCTACACCTTC
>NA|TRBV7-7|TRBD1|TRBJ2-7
CASSPGTGAYEQYF
TGTGCCAGCAGTCCCGGGACAGGGGCCTACGAGCAGTACTTC
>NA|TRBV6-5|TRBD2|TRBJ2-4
CASSYSGEGKNIQYF
TGTGCCAGCAGTTACTCGGGGGAGGGAAAAAACATTCAGTACTTC
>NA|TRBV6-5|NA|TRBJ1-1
CASSSSPTKPEAFF
TGTGCCAGCAGTTCCTCCCCGACAAAACCCGAAGCTTTCTTT
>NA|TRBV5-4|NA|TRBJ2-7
CASSSAYEQYF
TGTGCCAGCAGCTCGGCCTACGAGCAGTACTTC
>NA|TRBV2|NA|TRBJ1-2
CASSDFGPINYGYTF
TGTGCCAGCAGTGATTTCGGTCCTATTAACTATGGCTACACCTTC
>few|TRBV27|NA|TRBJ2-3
CASSRMGLNTDTQYF
TGTGCCAGCAGTAGAATGGGCCTAAACACAGATACGCAGTATTTT
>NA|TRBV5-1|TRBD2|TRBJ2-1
CASSLAGGRNEQFF
TGCGCCAGCAGCTTGGCGGGAGGTAGGAATGAGCAGTTCTTC
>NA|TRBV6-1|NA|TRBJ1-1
CASSEAGQNTEAFF
TGCGCCAGCAGTGAAGCGGGACAGAACACTGAAGCTTTCTTT
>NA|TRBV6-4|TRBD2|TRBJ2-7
CARKGLAGVYEQYF
TGTGCCAGGAAGGGGCTAGCGGGAGTCTACGAGCAGTACTTC
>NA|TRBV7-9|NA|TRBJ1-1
CASSSAAYTEAFF
TGTGCCAGCAGCTCAGCGGCCTACACTGAAGCTTTCTTT
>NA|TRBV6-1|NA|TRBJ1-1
CASSNPQGTEAFF
TGTGCCAGCAGCAACCCACAGGGAACTGAAGCTTTCTTT
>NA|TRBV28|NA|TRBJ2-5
CASSLQTVAQYF
TGTGCCAGCAGTTTACAGACAGTAGCCCAGTACTTC
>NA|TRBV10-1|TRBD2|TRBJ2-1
CASSVGLAGSNEQFF
TGCGCCAGCAGTGTTGGACTAGCGGGGAGCAATGAGCAGTTCTTC
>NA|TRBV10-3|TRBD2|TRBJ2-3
CAISESVTSGRATDTQYF
TGTGCCATCAGTGAGTCCGTGACTAGCGGGAGGGCCACAGATACGCAGTATTTT
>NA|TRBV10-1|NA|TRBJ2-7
CASSEITGGAYEQYF
TGCGCCAGCAGTGAGATTACCGGTGGGGCCTACGAGCAGTACTTC
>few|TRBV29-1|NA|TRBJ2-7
CSVAGGESGYEQYF
TGCAGCGTAGCTGGCGGGGAAAGTGGCTACGAGCAGTACTTC
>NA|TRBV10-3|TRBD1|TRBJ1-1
CAIRDRDEATEAFF
TGTGCCATCCGGGACAGGGACGAAGCCACTGAAGCTTTCTTT
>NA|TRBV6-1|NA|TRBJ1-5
CASSTFLQPQHF
TGTGCCAGCAGTACATTTCTCCAGCCCCAGCATTTT
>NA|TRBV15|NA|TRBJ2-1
CATSRRGQSNEQFF
TGTGCCACCAGCAGGCGGGGCCAGAGCAATGAGCAGTTCTTC
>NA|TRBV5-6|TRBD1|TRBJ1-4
CASSFDRGREKLFF
TGTGCCAGCAGCTTTGACAGGGGGCGTGAAAAACTGTTTTTT
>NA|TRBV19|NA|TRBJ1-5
CASSMRSTLNQPQHF
TGTGCCAGTAGTATGAGGTCAACACTCAATCAGCCCCAGCATTTT
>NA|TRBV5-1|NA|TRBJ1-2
CASSFSATDRGLDYGYTF
TGCGCCAGCAGCTTTTCCGCGACAGATAGGGGCTTAGACTATGGCTACACCTTC
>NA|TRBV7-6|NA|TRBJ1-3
CASSLGLIDSGNTIYF
TGTGCCAGCAGCCTCGGACTCATCGACTCTGGAAACACCATATATTTT
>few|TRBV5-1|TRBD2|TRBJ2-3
CASSFGRAGTPDTQYF
TGCGCCAGCAGCTTTGGGAGGGCAGGGACCCCAGATACGCAGTATTTT
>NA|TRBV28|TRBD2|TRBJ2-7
CASSGSTYEQYF
TGTGCCAGTAGCGGGAGCACCTACGAGCAGTACTTC
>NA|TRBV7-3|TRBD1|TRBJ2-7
CASSLKAGGTYEQYF
TGTGCCAGCAGCTTAAAGGCAGGGGGCACCTACGAGCAGTACTTC
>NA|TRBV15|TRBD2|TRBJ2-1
CATSGKRTSRANEQFF
TGTGCCACCAGCGGAAAGAGGACTAGCCGGGCTAATGAGCAGTTCTTC
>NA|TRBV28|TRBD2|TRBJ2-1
CASSETSSGGYNEQFF
TGTGCCAGCAGTGAAACCTCTAGCGGAGGTTACAATGAGCAGTTCTTC
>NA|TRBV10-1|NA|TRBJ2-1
CASSRDPGWGPYNEQFF
TGCGCCAGCAGTCGCGACCCCGGGTGGGGGCCCTACAATGAGCAGTTCTTC
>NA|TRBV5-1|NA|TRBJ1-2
CASSGDLNYGYTF
TGCGCCAGCAGCGGAGACCTGAACTATGGCTACACCTTC
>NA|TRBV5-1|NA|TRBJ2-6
CASSQTPGSGANVLTF
TGCGCCAGCAGCCAAACCCCAGGCTCTGGGGCCAACGTCCTGACTTTC
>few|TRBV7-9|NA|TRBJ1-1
CASSSRNRVEMNTEAFF
TGTGCCAGCAGCTCAAGAAACAGGGTTGAAATGAACACTGAAGCTTTCTTT
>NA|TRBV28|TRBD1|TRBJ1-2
CASSYGQGGIGSNYGYTF
TGTGCCAGCAGTTACGGACAGGGAGGCATTGGATCTAACTATGGCTACACCTTC
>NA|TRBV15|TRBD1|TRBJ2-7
CATSRDLGQGGEQYF
TGTGCCACCAGCAGAGACCTTGGACAGGGGGGCGAGCAGTACTTC
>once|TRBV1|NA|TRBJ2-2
CTSSQGEGRGTGELFF
TGCACCAGCAGCCAAGGTGAGGGCCGGGGGACCGGGGAGCTGTTTTTT
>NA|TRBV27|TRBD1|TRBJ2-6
CASSSPRQGKANVLTF
TGTGCCAGCAGTTCGCCCCGACAGGGAAAGGCCAACGTCCTGACTTTC
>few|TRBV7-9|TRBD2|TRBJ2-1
CASSLAGTSGNEQFF
TGTGCCAGCAGCTTAGCCGGGACTAGCGGCAATGAGCAGTTCTTC
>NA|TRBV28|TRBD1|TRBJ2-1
CASVRTGSYNEQFF
TGTGCCAGCGTTAGGACAGGGTCCTACAATGAGCAGTTCTTC
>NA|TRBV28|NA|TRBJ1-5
CASSFLGASRYQPQHF
TGTGCCAGCAGTTTTCTGGGGGCATCGCGGTATCAGCCCCAGCATTTT
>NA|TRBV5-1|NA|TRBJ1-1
CASSLGAGKNTEAFF
TGCGCCAGCAGCTTGGGGGCGGGGAAGAACACTGAAGCTTTCTTT
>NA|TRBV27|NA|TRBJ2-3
CASRRATDTQYF
TGTGCCAGCAGACGTGCGACAGATACGCAGTATTTT
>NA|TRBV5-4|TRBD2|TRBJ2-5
CASSLGVREAQETQYF
TGTGCCAGCAGCTTGGGGGTACGGGAGGCACAAGAGACCCAGTACTTC
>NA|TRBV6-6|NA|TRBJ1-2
CASSNPRENYGYTF
TGTGCCAGCAGTAACCCTCGGGAGAACTATGGCTACACCTTC
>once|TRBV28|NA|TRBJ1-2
CASIPRGLYGYTF
TGTGCCAGCATCCCCAGGGGTCTCTATGGCTACACCTTC
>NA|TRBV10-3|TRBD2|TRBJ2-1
CAITTTSGRRGNEQFF
TGTGCCATCACCACGACTAGCGGGAGAAGGGGCAATGAGCAGTTCTTC
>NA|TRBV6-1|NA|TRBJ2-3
CASKPDRIYTDTQYF
TGTGCCAGCAAACCTGACAGGATTTACACAGATACGCAGTATTTT
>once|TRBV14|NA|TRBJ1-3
CASRRTGLSGNTIYF
TGTGCCAGCAGACGAACAGGGCTATCGGGAAACACCATATATTTT
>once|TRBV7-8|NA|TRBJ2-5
CASSVGGGVGQETQYF
TGTGCCAGCAGCGTAGGAGGGGGAGTGGGCCAAGAGACCCAGTACTTC